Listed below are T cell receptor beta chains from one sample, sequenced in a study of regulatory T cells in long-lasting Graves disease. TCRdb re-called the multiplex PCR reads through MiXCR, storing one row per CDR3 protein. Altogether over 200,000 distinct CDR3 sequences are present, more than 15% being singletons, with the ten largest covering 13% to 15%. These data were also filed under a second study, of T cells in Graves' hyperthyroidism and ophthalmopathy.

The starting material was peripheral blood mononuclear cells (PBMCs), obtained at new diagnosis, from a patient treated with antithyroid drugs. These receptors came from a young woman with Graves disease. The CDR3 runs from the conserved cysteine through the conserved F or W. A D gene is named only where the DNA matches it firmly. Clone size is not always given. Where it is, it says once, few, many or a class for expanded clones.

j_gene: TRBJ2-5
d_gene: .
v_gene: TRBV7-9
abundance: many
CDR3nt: TGTGCCAGCAGCTCCACTCCTGGTGGTCGCCCGGAGACCCAGTACTTC
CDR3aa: CASSSTPGGRPETQYF

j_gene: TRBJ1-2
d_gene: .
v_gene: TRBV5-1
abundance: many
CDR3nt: TGCGCCAGCAGCTCGCTCACTTCCCTTGGCTATGGCTACACCTTC
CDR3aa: CASSSLTSLGYGYTF

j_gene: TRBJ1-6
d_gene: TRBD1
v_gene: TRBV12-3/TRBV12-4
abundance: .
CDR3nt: TGTGCCAGCAGTTTAAGGGGGGGGACAGGGAGAAATTCACCCCTCCACTTT
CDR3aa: CASSLRGGTGRNSPLHF

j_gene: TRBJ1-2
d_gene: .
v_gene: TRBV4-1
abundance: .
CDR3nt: TGCGCCAGCAGCCAACTAGGGGCCCTCTATGGCTACACCTTC
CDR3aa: CASSQLGALYGYTF

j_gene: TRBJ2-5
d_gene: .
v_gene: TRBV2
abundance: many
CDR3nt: TGTGCCAGCAGCGGGGACCTCTCGGGGACCCAGTACTTC
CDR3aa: CASSGDLSGTQYF

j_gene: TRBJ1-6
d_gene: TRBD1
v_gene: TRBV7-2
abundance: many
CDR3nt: TGTGCCAGCAGCTTAGGGGGACAGGGGAATTCACCCCTCCACTTT
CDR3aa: CASSLGGQGNSPLHF

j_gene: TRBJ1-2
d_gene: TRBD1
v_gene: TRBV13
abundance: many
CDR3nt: TGTGCCAGCAGCTTAGCGGACAGGCGGCACTATGGCTACACCTTC
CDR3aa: CASSLADRRHYGYTF

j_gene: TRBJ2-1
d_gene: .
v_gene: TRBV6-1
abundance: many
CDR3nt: TGTGCCACCATGGACGGCACCTCCTACAATGAGCAGTTCTTC
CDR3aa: CATMDGTSYNEQFF

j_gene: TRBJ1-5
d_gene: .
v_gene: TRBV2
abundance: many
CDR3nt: TGTGCCAGCAGTGAAGGGGCAGGGGCGTCCAATCAGCCCCAGCATTTT
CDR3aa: CASSEGAGASNQPQHF

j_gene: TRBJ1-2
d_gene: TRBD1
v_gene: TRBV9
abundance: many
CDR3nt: TGTGCCAGCAGCGTAGGAGGACAGGCTTACTATGGCTACACCTTC
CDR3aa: CASSVGGQAYYGYTF

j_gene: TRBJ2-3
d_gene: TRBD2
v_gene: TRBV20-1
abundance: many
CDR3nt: TGCAGTGCTAGTGGAGCGGGGGGGTTGACAGATACGCAGTATTTT
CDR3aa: CSASGAGGLTDTQYF

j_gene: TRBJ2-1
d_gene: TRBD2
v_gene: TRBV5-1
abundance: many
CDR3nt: TGCGCCAGCAGCTTGGGGATAGCGGGGGGGCGGAATGAGCAGTTCTTC
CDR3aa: CASSLGIAGGRNEQFF

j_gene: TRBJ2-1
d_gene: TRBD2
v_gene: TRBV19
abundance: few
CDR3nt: TGTGCCAGTAGTACTAGGGGGAGCGGGGGCTTCTTCATGGAGCAGTTCTTC
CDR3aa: CASSTRGSGGFFMEQFF

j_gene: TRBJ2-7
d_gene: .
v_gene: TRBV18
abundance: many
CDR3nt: TGTGCCAGCTCGGGCGGGACGGCGCGGCACGAGCAGTACTTC
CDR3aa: CASSGGTARHEQYF

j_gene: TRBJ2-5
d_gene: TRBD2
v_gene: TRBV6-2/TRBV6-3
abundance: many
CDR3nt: TGTGCCAGCAGTCCCCGCGGTAGCGGGGTGGGGGAGACCCAGTACTTC
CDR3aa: CASSPRGSGVGETQYF

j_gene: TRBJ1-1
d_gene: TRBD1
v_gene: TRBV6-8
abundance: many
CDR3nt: TGTGCCAAACAGAGTGCCGGGACAGGGGCGACGAACACTGAAGCTTTCTTT
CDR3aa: CAKQSAGTGATNTEAFF

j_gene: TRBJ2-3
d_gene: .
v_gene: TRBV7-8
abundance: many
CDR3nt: TGTGCCAGCAGCGTAAACAGGGTCTTGCGGCAGTATTTT
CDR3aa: CASSVNRVLRQYF

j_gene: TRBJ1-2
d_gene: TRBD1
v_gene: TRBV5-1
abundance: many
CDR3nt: TGCGCCAGCAGCGTTCCGGGACAGGAACTTAACTATGGCTACACCTTC
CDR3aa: CASSVPGQELNYGYTF

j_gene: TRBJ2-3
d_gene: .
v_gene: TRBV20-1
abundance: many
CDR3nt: TGCAGTGCTAGAGGGACATCAAGCACAGATACGCAGTATTTT
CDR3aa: CSARGTSSTDTQYF

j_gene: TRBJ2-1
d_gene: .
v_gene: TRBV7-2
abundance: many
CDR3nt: TGTGCCAGCAGCTTAGATGGCAGGGCCTCCTACAATGAGCAGTTCTTC
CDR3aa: CASSLDGRASYNEQFF

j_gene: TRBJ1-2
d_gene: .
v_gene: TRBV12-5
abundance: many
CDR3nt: TGTGCTAGTGGTTTAGGGCGCGGCTACACCTTC
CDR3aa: CASGLGRGYTF

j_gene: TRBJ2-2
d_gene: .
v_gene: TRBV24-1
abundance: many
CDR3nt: TGTACCACCAGTGATTCCCAGTCGGCGGGGAACACCGGGGAGCTGTTTTTT
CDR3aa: CTTSDSQSAGNTGELFF

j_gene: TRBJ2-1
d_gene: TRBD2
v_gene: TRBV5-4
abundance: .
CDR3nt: TGTGCCAGCAGCCGCCGAGAACTAGCGGGAGGAACCCATGAGCAGTTCTTC
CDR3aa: CASSRRELAGGTHEQFF

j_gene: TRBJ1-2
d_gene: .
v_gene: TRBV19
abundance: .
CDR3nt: TGTGCCAGTAGTACTTTGACAAGGAGCGGCTACACCTTC
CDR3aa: CASSTLTRSGYTF

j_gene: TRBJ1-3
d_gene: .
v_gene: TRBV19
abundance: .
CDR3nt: TGTGCCAGTAGGACGCAGGGATATGGAAACACCATATATTTT
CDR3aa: CASRTQGYGNTIYF

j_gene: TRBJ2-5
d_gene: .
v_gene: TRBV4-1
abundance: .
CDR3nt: TGCGCCAGCGCCGCTGTGTCCGGGACGCACCAAGAGACCCAGTACTTC
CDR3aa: CASAAVSGTHQETQYF

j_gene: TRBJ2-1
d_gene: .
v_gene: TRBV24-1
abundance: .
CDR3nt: TGTGCCACCAGTGACTCTAGCCGGGGGGCGGCCTACAATGAGCAGTTCTTC
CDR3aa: CATSDSSRGAAYNEQFF

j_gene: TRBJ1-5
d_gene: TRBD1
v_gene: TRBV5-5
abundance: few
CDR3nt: TGTGCCAGCAGCTTGTTGTCAGGGGGCGGGGAGCCCCAGCATTTT
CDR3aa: CASSLLSGGGEPQHF

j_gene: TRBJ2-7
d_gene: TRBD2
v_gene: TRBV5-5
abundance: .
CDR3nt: TGTGCCAGCAGCAGAAACCTCGGGGGGGCCACCTACGAGCAGTACTTC
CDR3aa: CASSRNLGGATYEQYF

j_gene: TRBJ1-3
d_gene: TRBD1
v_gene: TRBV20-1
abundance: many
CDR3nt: TGCAGTGCTAGCCCCGACAGGGTTGCCCCTGGAAACACCATATATTTT
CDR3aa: CSASPDRVAPGNTIYF

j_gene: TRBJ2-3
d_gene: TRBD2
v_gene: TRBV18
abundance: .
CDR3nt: TGTGCCAGCTCACAGAATAGCGGGGGGGCCGCAGATACGCAGTATTTT
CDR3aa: CASSQNSGGAADTQYF

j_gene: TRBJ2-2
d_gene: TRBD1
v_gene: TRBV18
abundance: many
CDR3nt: TGTGCCAGCTCGTCCGACAGGGGGCAGGGCACCGGGGAGCTGTTTTTT
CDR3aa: CASSSDRGQGTGELFF

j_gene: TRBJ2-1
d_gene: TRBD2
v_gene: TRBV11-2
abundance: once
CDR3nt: TGTGCCAGCAGCTTAGGGGGACTAGCGGGGAACAATGAGCAGTTCTTC
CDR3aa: CASSLGGLAGNNEQFF

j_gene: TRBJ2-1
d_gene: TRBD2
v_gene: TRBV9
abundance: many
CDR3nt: TGTGCCAGCAGCGTAGGGAGCGGGGGGCAAGACAATGAGCAGTTCTTC
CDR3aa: CASSVGSGGQDNEQFF

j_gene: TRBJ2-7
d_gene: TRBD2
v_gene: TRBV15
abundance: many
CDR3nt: TGTGCCACCAGCAGGGGACTAGCGGGGAGTTCCTACGAGCAGTACTTC
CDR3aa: CATSRGLAGSSYEQYF

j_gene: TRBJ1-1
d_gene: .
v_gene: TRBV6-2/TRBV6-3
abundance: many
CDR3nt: TGTGCCAGCAGTGTTCGGGGGATGAACACTGAAGCTTTCTTT
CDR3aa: CASSVRGMNTEAFF

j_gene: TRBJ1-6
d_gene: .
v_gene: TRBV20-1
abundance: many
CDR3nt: TGCAGTGCTAGTAAGGTTGGCCAATATTCACCCCTCCACTTT
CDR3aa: CSASKVGQYSPLHF

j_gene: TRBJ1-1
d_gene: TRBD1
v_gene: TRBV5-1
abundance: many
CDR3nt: TGCGCCAGCAGCCTGGGACAGTTTGTGACTGAAGCTTTCTTT
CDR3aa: CASSLGQFVTEAFF

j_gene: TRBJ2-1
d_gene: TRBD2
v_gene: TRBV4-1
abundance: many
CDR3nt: TGCGCCAGCAGCCAGGCAGGGACTAGTCGGAATGAGCAGTTCTTC
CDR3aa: CASSQAGTSRNEQFF

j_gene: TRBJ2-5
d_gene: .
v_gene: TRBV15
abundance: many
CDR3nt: TGTGCCACCAGCCGTCCTAGGGGGCGCGGGGCAGAGACCCAGTACTTC
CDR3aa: CATSRPRGRGAETQYF

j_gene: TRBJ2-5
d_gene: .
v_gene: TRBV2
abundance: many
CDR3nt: TGTGCCAGCAGTGCGGACAATCAGGAGACCCAGTACTTC
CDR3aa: CASSADNQETQYF

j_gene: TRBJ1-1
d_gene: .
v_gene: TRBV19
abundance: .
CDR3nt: TGTGCCAGTAGTATAGGATTGTGGGGTGAAGCTTTCTTT
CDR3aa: CASSIGLWGEAFF

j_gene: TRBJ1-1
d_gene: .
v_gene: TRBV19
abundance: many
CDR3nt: TGTGCCAGCAGGCAGGGCAGCCAGAACACTGAAGCTTTCTTT
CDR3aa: CASRQGSQNTEAFF

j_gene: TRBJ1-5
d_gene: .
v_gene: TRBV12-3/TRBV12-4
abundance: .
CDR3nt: TGTGCCAGCAGTCAAAAAGACGGACGCAATCAGCCCCAGCATTTT
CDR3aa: CASSQKDGRNQPQHF

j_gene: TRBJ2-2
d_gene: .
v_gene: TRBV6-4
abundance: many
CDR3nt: TGTGCCAGCAGTCCCCTCGCGGGTTCTTGGGCCGGGGAGCTGTTTTTT
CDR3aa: CASSPLAGSWAGELFF

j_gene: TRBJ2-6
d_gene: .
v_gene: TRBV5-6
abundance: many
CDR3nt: TGTGCCAGCAGCTGGGGAGCACAGGGTGCTGGGGCCAACGTCCTGACTTTC
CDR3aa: CASSWGAQGAGANVLTF

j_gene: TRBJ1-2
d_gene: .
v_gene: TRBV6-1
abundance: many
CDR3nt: TGTGCCAGCACTAGACGTAGGGAATCTCCCTCGGGCTACACCTTC
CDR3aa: CASTRRRESPSGYTF

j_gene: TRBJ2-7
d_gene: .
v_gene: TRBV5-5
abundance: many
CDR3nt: TGTGCCAGCAGCTTGGGACCTCAGAGAAACGAGCAGTACTTC
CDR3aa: CASSLGPQRNEQYF

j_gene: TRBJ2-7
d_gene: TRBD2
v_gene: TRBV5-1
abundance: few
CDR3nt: TGCGCCAGCAGCATGAGCGGGGAAGGCGAGCAGTACTTC
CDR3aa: CASSMSGEGEQYF

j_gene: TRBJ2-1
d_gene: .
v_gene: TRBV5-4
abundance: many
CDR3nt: TGTGCCAGCAGCACCTCTCGGGAGCAGTTCTTC
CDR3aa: CASSTSREQFF

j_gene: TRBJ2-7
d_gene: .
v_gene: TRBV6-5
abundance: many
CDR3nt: TGTGCCAGCAGTTACTCGACGGGGCAGTGGGAGCAGTACTTC
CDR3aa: CASSYSTGQWEQYF